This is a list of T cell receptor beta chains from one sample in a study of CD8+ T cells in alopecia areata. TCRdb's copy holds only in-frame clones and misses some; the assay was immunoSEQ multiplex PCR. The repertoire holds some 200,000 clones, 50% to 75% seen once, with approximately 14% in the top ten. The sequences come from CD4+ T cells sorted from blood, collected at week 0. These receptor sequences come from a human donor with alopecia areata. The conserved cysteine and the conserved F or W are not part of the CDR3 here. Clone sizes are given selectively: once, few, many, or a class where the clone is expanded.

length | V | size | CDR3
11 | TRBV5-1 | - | ASSVRAQETQY
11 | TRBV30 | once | AWRRAATDTQY
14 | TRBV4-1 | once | ASSQGRGGPPGELF
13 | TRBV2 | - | ASSVSGGFTRELF
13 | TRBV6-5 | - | ASSYLGQGDEKLF
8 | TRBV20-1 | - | SALQETQY
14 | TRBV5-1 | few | ASSLGGQVFNYGYT
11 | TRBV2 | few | ASSEVGGDGYT
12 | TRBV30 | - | AWSGGGWNTEAF
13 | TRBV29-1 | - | SVSPKLGTQTEAF
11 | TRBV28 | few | ASTGTMNTEAF
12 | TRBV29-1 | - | SVASGMSSYEQY
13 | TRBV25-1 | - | ASSEGSGGGYGYT
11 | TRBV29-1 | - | SVGTGSGNTIY
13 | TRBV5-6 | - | ASRGGPLSTDTQY
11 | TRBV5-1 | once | ASSSQGGETQY
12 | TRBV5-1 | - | ASSKTDRVAEQY
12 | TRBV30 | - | AWSGQGSNQPQH
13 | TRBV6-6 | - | ASSPWTANTGELF